This T cell receptor (beta chain) was retrieved from a study of CD8 T cells in ankylosing spondylitis. The study, taken as a whole, reports: Seven or eight highly homologous variants made up a TCR beta motif, and this motif appeared characteristic of ankylosing spondylitis blood.

On this clonotype itself: What it recognizes is unknown.

TCRdb recomputed calls from the 5' RACE reads with MiXCR, one row per CDR3 protein. The sample consists of some 180,000 distinct CDR3 sequences, about 20% of them appearing once. In germline, CDR1 is DFQATT, CDR2 SNEGSKA (reference sequence). V lost 6 bases, J lost 0 bases, and 14 bases lay in between. This CDR3 is 14 amino acids long. The genes are TRBV20-1 and TRBJ1-2; tentative D call: TRBD1 (5 bases). The sequence derives from a male donor aged 5 to 29 with ankylosing spondylitis or in good health (not recorded which). The sequenced sample was blood, either unsorted or a sorted T cell fraction (not recorded which). CDR3 loop: CSALRDWPNYGYTF. The DNA for the CDR3 is TGCAGTGCCCTGAGGGACTGGCCTAACTATGGCTACACCTTC.